Given below is one T cell receptor beta chain in context. The authors prepared the TCRbeta library with unique molecular identifiers. Each CDR3 protein is one row after TCRdb ran MiXCR on the PCR reads. The sample has roughly 100,000 distinct CDR3 sequences; 7% to 10% are singletons. Germline V gives CDR1 LGHDT, CDR2 YNNKEL (reference sequence). V shed 1 base and J shed 1 base, with 7 bases lying between them. The length of the CDR3 is 14 residues. The entry originates in a study of T-cell reconstitution after alpha-beta-depleted transplantation in children. This chain connects TRBV3-1 to TRBJ2-5; D might be TRBD1 (6 bases). The sample here was PBMCs from the stem cell graft donor, taken from the stem cell graft. The receptor was isolated from a human donor who donated a stem cell graft to a child with congenital amegakaryocytic thrombocytopenia. CDR3 sequence: CASSQGQAQETQYF. CDR3 nucleotide sequence: TGTGCCAGCAGCCAAGGACAGGCCCAAGAGACCCAGTACTTC.